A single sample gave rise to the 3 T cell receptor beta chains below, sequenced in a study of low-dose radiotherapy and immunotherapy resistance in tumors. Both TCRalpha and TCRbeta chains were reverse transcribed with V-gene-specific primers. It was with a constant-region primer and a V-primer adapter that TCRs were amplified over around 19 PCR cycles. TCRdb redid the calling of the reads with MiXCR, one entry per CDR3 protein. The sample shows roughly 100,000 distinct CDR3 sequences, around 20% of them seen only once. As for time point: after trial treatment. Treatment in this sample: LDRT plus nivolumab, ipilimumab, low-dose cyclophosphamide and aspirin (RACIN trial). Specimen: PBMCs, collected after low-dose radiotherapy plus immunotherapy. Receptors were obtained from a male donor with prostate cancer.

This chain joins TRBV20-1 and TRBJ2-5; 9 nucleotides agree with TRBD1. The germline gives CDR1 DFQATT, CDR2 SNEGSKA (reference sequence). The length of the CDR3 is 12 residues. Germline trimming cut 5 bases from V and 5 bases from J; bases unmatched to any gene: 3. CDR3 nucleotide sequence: TGCAGTGCTTGTGGACAGGGGGAGACCCAGTACTTC. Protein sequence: CSACGQGETQYF.

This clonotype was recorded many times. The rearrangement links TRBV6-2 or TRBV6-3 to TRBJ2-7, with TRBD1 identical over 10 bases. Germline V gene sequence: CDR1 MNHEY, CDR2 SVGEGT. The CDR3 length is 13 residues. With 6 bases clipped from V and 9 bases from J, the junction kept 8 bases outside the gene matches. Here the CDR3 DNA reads TGTGCCAGCAGCAAAGGGGACAGGGGTCGGCAGTACTTC. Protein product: CASSKGDRGRQYF.

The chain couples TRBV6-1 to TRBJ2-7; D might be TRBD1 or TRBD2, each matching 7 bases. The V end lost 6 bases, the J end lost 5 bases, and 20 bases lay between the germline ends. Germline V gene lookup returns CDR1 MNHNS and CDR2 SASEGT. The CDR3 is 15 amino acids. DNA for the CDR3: TGTGCCAGCAGAGGGGGGGGGCAGGGGGAAAACGAGCAGTACTTC. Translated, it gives CASRGGGQGENEQYF.